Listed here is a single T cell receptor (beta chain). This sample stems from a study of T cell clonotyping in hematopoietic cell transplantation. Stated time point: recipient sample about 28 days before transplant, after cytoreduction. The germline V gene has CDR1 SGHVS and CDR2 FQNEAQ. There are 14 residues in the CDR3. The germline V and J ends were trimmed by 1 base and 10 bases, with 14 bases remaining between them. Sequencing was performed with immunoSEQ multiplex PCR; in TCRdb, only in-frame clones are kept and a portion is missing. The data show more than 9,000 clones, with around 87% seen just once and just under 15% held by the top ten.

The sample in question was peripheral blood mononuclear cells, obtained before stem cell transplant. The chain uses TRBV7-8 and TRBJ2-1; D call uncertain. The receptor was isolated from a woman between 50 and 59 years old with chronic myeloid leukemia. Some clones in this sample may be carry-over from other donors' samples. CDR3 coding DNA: TGTGCCAGCAGCTTAGGTTTCGGGCCGGCGGAGCAGTTCTTC. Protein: CASSLGFGPAEQFF.